This record concerns one T cell receptor (beta chain) sequence. Its specific antigen is unknown. Qualities for individual bases were not recorded, and no much larger clone is one base off. Reading the germline V gene gives CDR1 LGHNT and CDR2 FRNRAP. The V and J ends are trimmed by 4 bases and 4 bases, leaving 10 bases between them. The CDR3 runs 13 amino acids, cysteine and phenylalanine included. The sequence is cut down to CDR3 DNA, 39 bases in frame from base 1. The data belong to a study of cytomegalovirus exposure and HLA in healthy donors (dated 2017 in TCRdb). At the level of the whole study: An earlier analysis of approximately 590 of the donors reported 250 to 300 Gb of sequence data and more than 90 million unique TCR beta sequences from approximately 180 million T cells. Roughly 300 gigabases of sequencing data and approximately 80 million unique TCR sequences were included in an early release covering roughly 600 HLA-typed donors. Of the roughly 390 genotyped donors, approximately 83% fell in the genetic ancestry cluster associated with self-reported Caucasian donors. The study aimed to test whether signatures of past pathogen exposure could be identified by cataloging public T cell receptors. The study profiled the T cell repertoires of about 640 subjects by immunosequencing and related them to cytomegalovirus serostatus. In addition to the first cohort of hundreds of subjects, a separate validation cohort of approximately 130 different subjects was used. High-throughput TCR immunosequencing, statistical association of individual TCRs with disease status, and machine learning were combined to predict cytomegalovirus infection status. A later analysis re-analyzed previously published TCR beta repertoires from 650 to 800 donors and added high-resolution HLA genotyping to study TCR occurrence patterns. In the later analysis, no new phenotypic data were used to find candidate immune exposures; instead, reliance was placed on TCR beta sequences and their occurrence across donors. An earlier analysis of 450 to 750 of the donors used high-throughput TCR beta sequencing to judge whether each TCR beta V gene segment behaved as functional or pseudogenic. Donor age, sex, ethnicity and CMV serostatus were collected together with the repertoire data. In a later genetic analysis, genome-wide SNP genotypes for about 65% of the roughly 700 donors were used, and that subset was treated as a discovery cohort. Every repertoire in the discovery cohort had been generated on one and the same sequencing platform. Class I and class II HLA loci were covered by the typing at four-digit resolution. Typing coverage differed by locus: A, B, C, DRB1 and DQB1 were typed in roughly 629-630 donors, DQA1 in 500 to 550, DPA1 in around 580, and DPB1 in roughly 450. Because of strong linkage in the cohort, a handful of DR-DQ haplotypes were treated as single units for association and clustering. Among some 400 genotyped donors of the cohort, an average of approximately 240,000 unique TCR beta nucleotide sequences was sequenced per donor, of which roughly 18% were non-productive. Study-level results and caveats: Strong co-occurrence of HLA alleles, especially DR and DQ, made assigning TCR associations to individual alleles difficult. Linkage disequilibrium might explain the correlated functional status among segregating V segments, but an unknown experimental factor could not be excluded. Broadly in line with IMGT annotations, most TCR beta V segments showed up in productive rearrangements about 87% or about 30% of the time in an earlier analysis of approximately 600 of the donors. In a later genetic analysis, a missense DCLRE1C variant was associated with V-gene and J-gene trimming of TCR beta chains, and the association was replicated in an independent cohort. The authors suggested that the approach could potentially be extended to other disease states and immunological phenotypes. A further reported finding was that TCR beta sequences accurately predicted the HLA-A and HLA-B alleles for most subjects in the first cohort. The study listed 164 TCR beta chains as associated with cytomegalovirus. Because HLA typing was missing for some donors at each locus, association tests included only the typed subset. A later analysis associated 16,951 TCR beta sequences with specific HLA alleles at a false discovery rate of 0.05. This cohort had only TCR beta chains sequenced, and the lack of alpha or paired-chain data limited which features could be detected. A cluster of highly shared sequence variants was judged likely to be a technical artifact of the sequencing pipeline. In a later analysis, most CMV-associated TCR beta chains were found to appear HLA-restricted, with HLA associations seemingly driven largely by CMV exposure. Compared with the approximately 600-donor mean, donors in an Asian-associated ancestry cluster had fewer N-insertions in productive TCRs, according to a later genetic analysis. Because counts were too low, seventeen rarely observed V segments, including chromosome 9 orphons, were left out of the earlier analysis of some 600 of the donors. The 87-base-pair reads could not distinguish some IMGT-functional V segments, including TRBV6-2 and TRBV6-3, so those segments were excluded. Three of the identified cytomegalovirus-associated TCR beta chains were confirmed in vitro to be specific for cytomegalovirus antigens. The classifier was reported to diagnose cytomegalovirus status with high specificity and sensitivity in both the original and validation cohorts. In a later analysis, the rate of TCR association differed among HLA loci, with DRB1 alleles having the most associated TCRs and HLA-C alleles having the fewest. In a later analysis, HLA-associated TCR beta chains showed more clonal expansion and lower generation probabilities than non-associated chains that were equally common. Roughly uniform sequencing depth across donors was assumed in presence/absence analyses, although this assumption may not hold. In a later analysis, several top co-occurrence clusters were reported to appear linked to parvovirus B19, influenza, CMV and Epstein-Barr virus. Most TCR sequences were seen in very few donors, while some public TCRs were found in many individuals. For the cohort, immune exposure information was limited to CMV serostatus.

In total, more than 500 healthy bone marrow donors made up the cohort. At the time of sampling, every cohort member was nominally healthy, though immune exposures that went unrecorded were likely present. The donor was CMV seronegative and belonged to the group of 352 seronegative cohort members. Each donor provided a peripheral blood sample, and peripheral blood mononuclear cells were used for TCR beta sequencing. Genomic DNA extraction from the blood cell samples was performed with the Qiagen DNeasy Blood Extraction Kit. The library came from the immunoSEQ multiplex PCR assay. The multiplex PCR relied on a mix of 60 forward primers for TCR Vbeta segments and 13 reverse primers for TCR Jbeta segments. Amplification of the CDR3 region of rearranged TCR beta genes was performed with a multiplex PCR assay on genomic DNA. The amplified TCR beta libraries were sequenced on the Illumina HiSeq System as 87-base-pair reads. In the source study's methods: A later analysis tallied approximately 87 million unique TCR beta chains across the 610 or so repertoires, and some 10 million of those chains were shared by two or more donors. A nearest-neighbor algorithm error-corrected the raw reads and collapsed the reads into unique sequences, merging closely related sequences to remove PCR and sequencing errors. To assign V, D and J gene segments, CDR3 sequences were aligned to IMGT reference sequences. For a sequence to be retained, a match of at least six nucleotides was required to both a V gene segment and a J gene segment. Rearrangements were called productive when the CDR3 lacked stop codons and stayed in frame with V and J; all others were non-productive. CDR3 was defined according to IMGT convention as the region running from the second conserved V-encoded cysteine to the conserved J-encoded phenylalanine. The earlier analysis of 550 to 650 of the donors excluded any sequence lacking an unambiguous match to a single V gene segment. An earlier analysis of 500 to 600 of the donors classified V segments as functional when productive rearrangements were above 56.7% and as segregating when the standard deviation between donors was above 5%. A statistical classification framework was built for diagnosing cytomegalovirus status from the catalog of TCR beta chain sequences. In a later analysis, V and J genes were assigned by comparing TCR nucleotide sequences against IMGT/GENE-DB human TR gene sequences. Using the TCRdist pipeline, a later analysis assigned CDR3 sequences along with most-parsimonious VDJ recombination scenarios. In a later analysis, each TCR beta chain was defined by its CDR3 amino acid sequence together with its V-gene family, and reads without a unique V-gene family were excluded. In a later analysis, 450 to 600 highly shared, low-generation-probability nucleotide sequences were removed to address suspected cross-contamination and a sequencing artifact. In a later analysis, a clonal expansion index for each public chain was calculated from normalized within-repertoire ranks of inferred template counts. In a later analysis, generation probabilities were computed with a VDJ recombination model fitted to out-of-frame rearrangements, and the resulting probabilities were checked against IGoR. In a later analysis, TCR-TCR, TCR-HLA and TCR-CMV co-occurrence was scored with hypergeometric tests, and a repertoire-size bias correction was applied to TCR pairs. In a later analysis, false discovery rates were estimated by permuting HLA or CMV assignments 20 times. A later analysis grouped co-occurring TCRs with DBSCAN, adding TCRdist sequence similarity when clustering within HLA-allele-positive subsets. Co-occurrence clustering excluded repertoires with fewer than 30,000 or more than 120,000 public chains, plus five with anomalous nucleotide sharing. TCRdb carries this immuneACCESS record with in-frame sequences only. Its versions omit some clonotypes, under half of them owing to an unresolved V gene in the studies checked, with the rest unexplained. The V and J calls and clone size come from that table; D and trimming were worked out from the DNA. Across this sample there are approximately 170,000 clones, with 65% to 85% seen only once. The biggest ten clones account for roughly 1.6% of the sample.

The receptor was derived from a woman aged 18-35 years in good health and CMV-seronegative. The chain employs TRBV12-5 and TRBJ1-1; TRBD1 is possibly the D segment (5 matching bases). Material for sequencing was PBMCs. For the CDR3, the sequence is CASGSRGGTEAFF. The DNA reads as follows: TGTGCTAGTGGTTCAAGGGGCGGCACTGAAGCTTTCTTT.